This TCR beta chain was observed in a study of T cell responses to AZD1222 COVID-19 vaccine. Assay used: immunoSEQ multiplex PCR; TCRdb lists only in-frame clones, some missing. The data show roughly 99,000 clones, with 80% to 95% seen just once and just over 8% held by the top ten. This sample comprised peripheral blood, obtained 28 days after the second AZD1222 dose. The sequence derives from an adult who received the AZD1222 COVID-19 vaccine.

CDR3 in amino acids: CASSLQAHNEQFF. The CDR3 DNA is TGTGCCAGCTCGCTACAGGCGCACAATGAGCAGTTCTTC. The rearrangement joins TRBV12-3 or TRBV12-4 to TRBJ2-1; possibly TRBD1 for D (5 bases). Trimming stripped 8 bases from V and 5 bases from J, with 13 bases between. The CDR3 runs to 13 residues.